This is a list of T cell receptor beta chains from one sample in a study of blood T cells in healthy people across ages. TCRdb re-derived calls from the 5' RACE reads in MiXCR, one entry per CDR3 protein. The repertoire holds about 1.7 million distinct CDR3 sequences, with 28% as singletons. The sample consisted of blood. These TCRs come from a woman between 25 and 40 years old in good health. Both conserved end residues are part of each CDR3. D genes are given only for firm matches. Expanded clones are given a class, and other clones once, few, many or no size at all.

TRBJ2-6 few TRBV5-1 . TGCGCCAGCAGCTTGGATGGAGCCACTGGGGCCAACGTCCTGACTTTC CASSLDGATGANVLTF
TRBJ2-4 few TRBV11-3 . TGTGCCAGCAGCTTAGATACGGGAAACATTCAGTACTTC CASSLDTGNIQYF
TRBJ2-1 . TRBV7-2 . TGTGCCAGCAGCTTAGTAGGGCAGCTGTACTCCTACAATGAGCAGTTCTTC CASSLVGQLYSYNEQFF
TRBJ2-7 many TRBV28 TRBD1 TGTGCCAGCAGTGTGGACAGGGTAGGACACGAGCAGTACTTC CASSVDRVGHEQYF
TRBJ1-4 few TRBV2 . TGTGCCAGCAGGGACAGAAATGAAAAACTGTTTTTT CASRDRNEKLFF
TRBJ1-4 . TRBV5-5 . TGTGCCAGCAGGGGACGACCGTCAACTAATGACAAACGGTTTTTT CASRGRPSTNDKRFF
TRBJ2-5 few TRBV4-1 TRBD2 TGCGCCAGCAGCCACCCTGGCCGATCTAGCGGGGGCGCTTCTGAGGAGACCCAGTACTTC CASSHPGRSSGGASEETQYF
TRBJ2-3 few TRBV29-1 TRBD1 TGCAGCGCCGAGGGGGCCCCTACCACAGATACGCAGTATTTT CSAEGAPTTDTQYF
TRBJ2-3 . TRBV20-1 TRBD2 TGCAGTGCTAGAGGAGGGAGCGGGAGGGGTCCAGATACGCAGTATTTT CSARGGSGRGPDTQYF
TRBJ2-1 . TRBV6-2/TRBV6-3 TRBD2 TGTGCCAGCAGTTCTAGCGGAGCCCTTAACAATGAGCAGTTCTTC CASSSSGALNNEQFF
TRBJ1-1 . TRBV6-1 TRBD1 TGTGCCAGCAGTGGGCAGGGGGCTCTGACGGGTAATGAAGCTTTCTTT CASSGQGALTGNEAFF
TRBJ2-3 . TRBV4-1 . TGCGCCAGCAGCCATTGGGCCGGCAGGAGCACAGATACGCAGGATTTT CASSHWAGRSTDTQDF
TRBJ2-3 . TRBV21-1 . TGTGCCAGCAGCAAAGCAGCAGGGGTTTCGCGCACAGATACGCAGTATTTT CASSKAAGVSRTDTQYF
TRBJ2-5 . TRBV20-1 TRBD2 TGCAGTGCGGGACTAGCACAAGAGACCCAGTACTTC CSAGLAQETQYF
TRBJ1-6 . TRBV7-3 . TGTGCCAGCAGCGAAGACGGGTACACACCCCTCCACTTT CASSEDGYTPLHF
TRBJ1-2 . TRBV3-1 . TGTGCCAGCAGCCCGTATGAAACTTTCGGCTACACCTTC CASSPYETFGYTF
TRBJ2-4 . TRBV7-6 TRBD2 TGTGCCAGCAGCTTTGAGCTAGCGGGAGGAATAGTAAGCATTCAGTACTTC CASSFELAGGIVSIQYF
TRBJ2-5 . TRBV20-1 . TGCAGGGTCCAAACCGGGGACCCAGGGGATGGGACCCAGTACTTC CRVQTGDPGDGTQYF
TRBJ2-5 . TRBV11-1 . TGTGCCAGCAGCTTAGATTACCAGACCTGCTACGAACAGTACTTC CASSLDYQTCYEQYF
TRBJ2-1 many TRBV20-1 . TGCAGTGCTAGAGTTGGAGGAGGGGGGTTTGAGCAGTTCTTC CSARVGGGGFEQFF
TRBJ1-4 . TRBV7-9 . TGTGCCAGCAGCTTAGGATACGTAGGAACTAATGAAAAACTGTTTTTT CASSLGYVGTNEKLFF
TRBJ2-3 many TRBV7-2 . TGTGCCAGCAGCTCCCAGAGCAGGGATACGCAGTATTTT CASSSQSRDTQYF
TRBJ1-1 . TRBV7-8 . TGTGCCAGCAGCTTAAGAGGGCGCCGCACTGAAGCTTTCTTT CASSLRGRRTEAFF
TRBJ2-7 . TRBV5-1 . TGCGCCAGCAGCTTGGCCGGGTCAGGGATCTACGAGCAGTACTTC CASSLAGSGIYEQYF
TRBJ2-6 many TRBV9 . TGTGCCAGCAGCGTAGGTGGGGCTGGGGCCAACGTCCTGACTTTC CASSVGGAGANVLTF
TRBJ2-1 . TRBV7-6 TRBD2 TGTGCCAGCAGCCCCATACATTCCGGGACTAGCGGGAGGAATGAGCAGTTCTTC CASSPIHSGTSGRNEQFF
TRBJ2-1 few TRBV6-1 TRBD2 TGTGCCAGCAGTGCCACTAGCGGCTTCTCCTACAATGAGCAGTTCTTC CASSATSGFSYNEQFF
TRBJ2-1 many TRBV30 . TGTGCCTGGAGTGTACCCAGGTACCATGACAATGAGCAGTTCTTC CAWSVPRYHDNEQFF
TRBJ2-7 few TRBV19 . TGTGCCAGTAGTGCTCTCAGGGTGCGCAGCGAGCAGTACTTC CASSALRVRSEQYF
TRBJ2-7 . TRBV2 . TGTGCCAGCAGTGAATGGGGCAGGGCAATTGACGAGCTGTACTTC CASSEWGRAIDELYF
TRBJ1-2 few TRBV6-2/TRBV6-3 TRBD1 TGTGCCAGCATCTTCCGGGACAGGGAATCGTATGACTACACCTTC CASIFRDRESYDYTF
TRBJ2-3 . TRBV7-9 . TGTGCCAGCAGCTTAGTATACAGTAGCACAGATACGCAGTATTTT CASSLVYSSTDTQYF
TRBJ2-5 many TRBV29-1 . TGCAGCGTTGAATCAGGGCCCGGCGAGACCCAGTACTTC CSVESGPGETQYF
TRBJ2-5 many TRBV6-6 . TGTGCCAGCAGTTACCCCCGGGAGACCCAGTACTTC CASSYPRETQYF
TRBJ2-1 few TRBV29-1 . TGCAGCGTTAGGAAGCCTCTCTACAATGAGCAGTTCTTC CSVRKPLYNEQFF
TRBJ1-3 . TRBV9 . TGTGCCAGCGGACCCGAAGGACGACTCTCTGGAAACACCATATATTTT CASGPEGRLSGNTIYF
TRBJ2-1 . TRBV7-9 . TGTGCCAGCAGCCCCCCTTCCCTGGATGAGCAGTTCTTC CASSPPSLDEQFF
TRBJ1-5 . TRBV11-2 . TGTGCCAGCAGCTTAGACTCTGGTTCGGCCCAGCATTTT CASSLDSGSAQHF
TRBJ2-5 few TRBV12-3/TRBV12-4 . TGTGCCAGCAGTTACACCGCGGGGACCCAGTACTTC CASSYTAGTQYF
TRBJ2-3 . TRBV4-1 . TGCGCCAGCAGCCAAGTTAGCAGGACAGATACGCAGTATTTT CASSQVSRTDTQYF
TRBJ2-5 many TRBV9 . TGTGCCAGCAGCGTAGGGCCCTTACAAGAGACCCAGTACTTC CASSVGPLQETQYF
TRBJ2-1 . TRBV5-8 TRBD1 TGTGCCAGCAGAACCGGGACAGTCAATGAGCAGTTCTTC CASRTGTVNEQFF
TRBJ2-1 . TRBV29-1 TRBD1 TGCGGCGTGAAGACAGGGAGCTCCTACAATGAGCAGTTCTTC CGVKTGSSYNEQFF
TRBJ2-7 . TRBV10-1 TRBD1 TGCGCCAGCAGTGAGAGGACAGGGGCGGAGGAGCAGTACTTC CASSERTGAEEQYF
TRBJ1-6 . TRBV6-5 TRBD1 TGTGCCAGCAATGGACAGGGGACTCATTCACCCCTCCACTTT CASNGQGTHSPLHF
TRBJ2-7 few TRBV4-1 . TGCGCCAGCAGCCAGCTTCTAGCCAGGCTAGGCTACGAGCAGTACTTC CASSQLLARLGYEQYF
TRBJ2-5 few TRBV2 TRBD1 TGTGCCAGCAGTCCCTCTAGGGGGCCAGAGACCCAGTACTTC CASSPSRGPETQYF
TRBJ2-1 few TRBV11-2 . TGTGCCAGCAGCTTAGCTGGGGCAGCGTTCTTC CASSLAGAAFF
TRBJ1-6 . TRBV12-3/TRBV12-4 . TGTGCCAGCAGTTTAGGGGCTTCAGTTAATTCACCCCTCCACTTT CASSLGASVNSPLHF